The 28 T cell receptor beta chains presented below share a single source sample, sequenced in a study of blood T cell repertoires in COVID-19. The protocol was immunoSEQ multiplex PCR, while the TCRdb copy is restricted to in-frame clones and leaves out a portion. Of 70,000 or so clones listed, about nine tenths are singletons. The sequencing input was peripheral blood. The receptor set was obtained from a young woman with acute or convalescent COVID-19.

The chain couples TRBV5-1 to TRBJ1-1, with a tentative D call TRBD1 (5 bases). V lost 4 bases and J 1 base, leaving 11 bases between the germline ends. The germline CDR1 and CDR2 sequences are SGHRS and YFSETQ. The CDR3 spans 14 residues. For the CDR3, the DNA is TGCGCCAGCAGCATTTTGGGGGGGAACACTGAAGCTTTCTTT. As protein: CASSILGGNTEAFF.

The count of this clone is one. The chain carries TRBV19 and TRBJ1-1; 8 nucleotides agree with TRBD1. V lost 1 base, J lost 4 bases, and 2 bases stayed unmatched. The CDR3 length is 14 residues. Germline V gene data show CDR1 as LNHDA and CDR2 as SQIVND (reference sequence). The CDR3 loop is CASSIATGVTEAFF. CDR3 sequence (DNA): TGTGCCAGTAGTATAGCGACAGGGGTCACTGAAGCTTTCTTT. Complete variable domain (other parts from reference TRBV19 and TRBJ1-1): DGGITQSPKYLFRKEGQNVTLSCEQNLNHDAMYWYRQDPGQGLRLIYYSQIVNDFQKGDIAEGYSVSREKKESFPLTVTSAQKNPTAFYLCASSIATGVTEAFFGQGTRLTVV.

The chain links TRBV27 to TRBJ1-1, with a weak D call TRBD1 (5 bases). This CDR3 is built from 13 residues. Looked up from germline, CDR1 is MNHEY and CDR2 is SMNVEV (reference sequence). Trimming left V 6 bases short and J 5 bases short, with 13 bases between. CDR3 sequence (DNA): TGTGCCAGCAGGGACCGGAGGGGAACTGAAGCTTTCTTT. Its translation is CASRDRRGTEAFF.

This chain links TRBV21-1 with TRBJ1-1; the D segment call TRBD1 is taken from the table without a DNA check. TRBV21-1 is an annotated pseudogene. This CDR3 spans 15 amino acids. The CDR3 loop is CGASTEEGENTEAFF. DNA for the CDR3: TGTGGGGCCAGCACCGAAGAGGGGGAGAACACTGAAGCTTTCTTT.

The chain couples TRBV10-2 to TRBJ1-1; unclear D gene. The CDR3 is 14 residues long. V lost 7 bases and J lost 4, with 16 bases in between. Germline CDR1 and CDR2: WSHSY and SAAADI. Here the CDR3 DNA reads TGCGCCAGCACCCTAGACCCTACGGGCACTGAAGCTTTCTTT. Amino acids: CASTLDPTGTEAFF.

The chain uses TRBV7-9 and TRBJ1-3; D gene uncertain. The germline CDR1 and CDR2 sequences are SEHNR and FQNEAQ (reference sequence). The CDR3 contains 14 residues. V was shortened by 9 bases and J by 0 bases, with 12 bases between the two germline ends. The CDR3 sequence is CASNSRGSGNTIYF. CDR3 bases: TGTGCCAGTAATTCACGGGGCTCTGGAAACACCATATATTTT. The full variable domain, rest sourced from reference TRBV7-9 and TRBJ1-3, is DTGVSQNPRHKITKRGQNVTFRCDPISEHNRLYWYRQTLGQGPEFLTYFQNEAQLEKSRLLSDRFSAERPKGSFSTLEIQRTEQGDSAMYLCASNSRGSGNTIYFGEGSWLTVV.

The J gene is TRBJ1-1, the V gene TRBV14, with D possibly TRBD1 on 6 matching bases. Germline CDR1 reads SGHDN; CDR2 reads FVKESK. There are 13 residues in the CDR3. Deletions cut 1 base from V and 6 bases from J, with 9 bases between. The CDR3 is CASSQGGGPEAFF. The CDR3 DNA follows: TGTGCCAGCAGCCAAGGGGGGGGCCCTGAAGCTTTCTTT. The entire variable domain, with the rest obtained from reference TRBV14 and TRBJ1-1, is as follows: EAGVTQFPSHSVIEKGQTVTLRCDPISGHDNLYWYRRVMGKEIKFLLHFVKESKQDESGMPNNRFLAERTGGTYSTLKVQPAELEDSGVYFCASSQGGGPEAFFGQGTRLTVV.

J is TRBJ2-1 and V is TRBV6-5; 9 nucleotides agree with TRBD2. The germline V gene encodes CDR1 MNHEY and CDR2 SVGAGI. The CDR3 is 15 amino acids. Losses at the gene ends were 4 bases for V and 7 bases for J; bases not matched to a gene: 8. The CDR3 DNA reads TGTGCCAGCAGTTTAGCGGGAGCCGGGCGTAATGAGCAGTTCTTC. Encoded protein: CASSLAGAGRNEQFF.

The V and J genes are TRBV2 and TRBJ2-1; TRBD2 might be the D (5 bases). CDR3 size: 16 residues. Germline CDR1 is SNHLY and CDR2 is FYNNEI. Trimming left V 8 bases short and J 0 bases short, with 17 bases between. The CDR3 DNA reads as TGTGCCAGCGGCCAGCGGTGGCGTCGCTCCTACAATGAGCAGTTCTTC. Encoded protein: CASGQRWRRSYNEQFF.

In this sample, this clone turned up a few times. The DNA for the CDR3 is TGTGCCAGCAGCTCGCGGGGCTCGAACACCGGGGAGCTGTTTTTT. Translating it yields CASSSRGSNTGELFF. This chain links TRBV6-5 with TRBJ2-2, with D possibly matching TRBD2 (6 bases). Trimming removed 6 bases at V and 0 bases at J, with 11 bases between. CDR1 and CDR2 from the germline V gene are MNHEY and SVGAGI. CDR3 length equals 15 residues.

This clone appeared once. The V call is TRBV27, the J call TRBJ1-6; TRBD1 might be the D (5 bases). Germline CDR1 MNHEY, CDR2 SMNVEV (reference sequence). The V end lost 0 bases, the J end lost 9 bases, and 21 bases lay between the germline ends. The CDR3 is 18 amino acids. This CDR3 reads CASSLSQPKGRLGSPLHF. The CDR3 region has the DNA TGTGCCAGCAGTTTATCCCAACCCAAGGGGCGGTTAGGTTCACCCCTCCACTTT.

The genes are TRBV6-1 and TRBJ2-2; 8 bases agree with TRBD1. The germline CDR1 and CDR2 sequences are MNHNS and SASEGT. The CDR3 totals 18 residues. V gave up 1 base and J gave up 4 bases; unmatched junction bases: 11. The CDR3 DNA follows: TGTGCCAGCAGTGAAGAGCCAGGGGGCGTTTGGAGCACCGGGGAGCTGTTTTTT. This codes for CASSEEPGGVWSTGELFF.

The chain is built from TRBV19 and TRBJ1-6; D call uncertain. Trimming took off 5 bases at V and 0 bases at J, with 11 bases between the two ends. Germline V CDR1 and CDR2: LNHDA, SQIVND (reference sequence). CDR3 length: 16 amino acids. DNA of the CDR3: TGTGCCAGTAGTCTCATCCGGGGCTCCTATAATTCACCCCTCCACTTT. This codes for CASSLIRGSYNSPLHF.

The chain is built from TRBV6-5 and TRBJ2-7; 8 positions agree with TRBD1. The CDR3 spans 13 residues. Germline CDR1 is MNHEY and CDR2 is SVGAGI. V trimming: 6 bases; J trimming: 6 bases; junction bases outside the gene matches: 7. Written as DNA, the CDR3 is TGTGCCAGCAGGTACGGACAGGGAACCGAGCAGTACTTC. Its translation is CASRYGQGTEQYF.

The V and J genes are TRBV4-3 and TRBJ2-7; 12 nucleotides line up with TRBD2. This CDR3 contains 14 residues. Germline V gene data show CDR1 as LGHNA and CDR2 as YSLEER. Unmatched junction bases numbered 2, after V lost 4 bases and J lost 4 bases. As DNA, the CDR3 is TGCGCCAGCAGCCCCGGGACTAGCGGGTACGAGCAGTACTTC. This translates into CASSPGTSGYEQYF.

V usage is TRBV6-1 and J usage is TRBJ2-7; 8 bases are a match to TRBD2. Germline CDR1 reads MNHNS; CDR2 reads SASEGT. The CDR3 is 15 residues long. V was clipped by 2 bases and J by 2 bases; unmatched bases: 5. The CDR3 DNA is TGTGCCAGCAGTGAATTCCGGGGGGGGCCCTACGAGCAGTACTTC. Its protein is CASSEFRGGPYEQYF.

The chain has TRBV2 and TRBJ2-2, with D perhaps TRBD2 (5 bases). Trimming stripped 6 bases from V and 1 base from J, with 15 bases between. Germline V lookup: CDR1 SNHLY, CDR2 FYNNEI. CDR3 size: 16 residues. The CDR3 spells CASSRGWAENTGELFF. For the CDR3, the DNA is TGTGCCAGCAGCCGCGGGTGGGCAGAGAACACCGGGGAGCTGTTTTTT.

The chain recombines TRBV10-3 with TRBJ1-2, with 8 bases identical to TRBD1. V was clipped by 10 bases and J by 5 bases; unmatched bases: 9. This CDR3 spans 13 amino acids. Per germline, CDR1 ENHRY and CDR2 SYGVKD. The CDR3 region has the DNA TGTGCCACCGGACAGGGCGTTGGGTATGGCTACACCTTC. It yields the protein CATGQGVGYGYTF.

In DNA form, the CDR3 reads TGTGCCAGCAGTCGTACCCCGGCGAGCGGATTGGCCTACGAGCAGTACTTC. It specifies CASSRTPASGLAYEQYF. The chain carries TRBV6-6 and TRBJ2-7, with D possibly TRBD2 on 5 matching bases. The CDR3 loop spans 17 amino acids. Trimming left V 5 bases short and J 2 bases short, with 22 bases between. Germline V gene data show CDR1 as MNHNY and CDR2 as SVGAGI (reference sequence).

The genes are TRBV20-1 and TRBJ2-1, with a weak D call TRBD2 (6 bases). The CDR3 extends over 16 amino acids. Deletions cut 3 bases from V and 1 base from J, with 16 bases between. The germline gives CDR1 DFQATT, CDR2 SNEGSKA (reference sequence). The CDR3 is CSASVLRGASYNEQFF. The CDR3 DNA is TGCAGTGCTAGTGTCTTGCGGGGAGCGTCCTACAATGAGCAGTTCTTC.

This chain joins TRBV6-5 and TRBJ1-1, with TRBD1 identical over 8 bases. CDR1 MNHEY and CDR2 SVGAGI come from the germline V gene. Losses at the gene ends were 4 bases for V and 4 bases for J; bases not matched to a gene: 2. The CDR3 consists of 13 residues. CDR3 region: CASSSTGGTEAFF. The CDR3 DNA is TGTGCCAGCAGTTCCACAGGGGGCACTGAAGCTTTCTTT.

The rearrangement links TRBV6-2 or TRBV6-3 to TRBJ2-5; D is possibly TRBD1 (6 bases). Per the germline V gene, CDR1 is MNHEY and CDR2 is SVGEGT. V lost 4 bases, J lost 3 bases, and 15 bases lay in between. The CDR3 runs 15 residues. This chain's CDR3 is CASSSGTRLKETQYF. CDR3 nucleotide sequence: TGTGCCAGCAGTTCAGGGACACGTTTGAAAGAGACCCAGTACTTC.

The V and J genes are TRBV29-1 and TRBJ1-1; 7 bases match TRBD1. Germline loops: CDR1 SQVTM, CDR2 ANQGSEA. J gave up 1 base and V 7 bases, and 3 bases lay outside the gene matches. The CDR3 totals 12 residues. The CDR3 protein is CSGNRGNTEAFF. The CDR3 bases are TGCAGCGGGAACAGGGGGAACACTGAAGCTTTCTTT.

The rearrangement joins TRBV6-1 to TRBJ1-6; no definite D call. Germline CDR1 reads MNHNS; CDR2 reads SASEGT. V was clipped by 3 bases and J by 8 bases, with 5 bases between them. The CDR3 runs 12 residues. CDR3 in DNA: TGTGCCAGCAGTGAGACTGATTCACCCCTCCACTTT. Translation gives CASSETDSPLHF.

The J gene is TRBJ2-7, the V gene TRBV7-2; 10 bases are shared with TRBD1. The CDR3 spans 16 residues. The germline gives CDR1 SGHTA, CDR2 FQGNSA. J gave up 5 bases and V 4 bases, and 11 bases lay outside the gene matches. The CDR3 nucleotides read TGTGCCAGCAGCTCTTTTAACCGGGACAGGGGCCACGAGCAGTACTTC. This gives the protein CASSSFNRDRGHEQYF.

CDR3 sequence reads: CASSVDRQGEETQYF. In DNA form, the CDR3 reads TGTGCCAGCAGCGTAGATCGACAGGGAGAAGAGACCCAGTACTTC. This sequence joins TRBV9 and TRBJ2-5, with 7 bases lining up with TRBD1. This CDR3 comprises 15 residues. Germline CDR1 is SGDLS and CDR2 is YYNGEE. The trim removed 0 bases at V and 3 bases at J, leaving 5 bases unmatched.

CDR3: CAWRPRTTTADEQFF. DNA of the CDR3: TGTGCCTGGAGGCCAAGGACTACCACGGCCGATGAGCAGTTCTTC. The gene calls are TRBV30 and TRBJ2-1; the D gene is possibly TRBD2 (6 bases). The V gene lost 3 bases and the J gene lost 8 bases, with 20 bases spanning the gap. CDR1 and CDR2 from the germline V gene are GTSNPN and SVGIG (reference sequence). CDR3 length equals 15 residues.

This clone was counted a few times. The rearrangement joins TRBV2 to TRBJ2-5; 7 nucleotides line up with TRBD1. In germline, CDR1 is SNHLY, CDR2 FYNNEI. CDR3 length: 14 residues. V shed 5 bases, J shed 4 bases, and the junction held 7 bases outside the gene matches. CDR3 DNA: TGTGCCAGCAGTCCCGGGACAGCCGTAGAGACCCAGTACTTC. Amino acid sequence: CASSPGTAVETQYF.